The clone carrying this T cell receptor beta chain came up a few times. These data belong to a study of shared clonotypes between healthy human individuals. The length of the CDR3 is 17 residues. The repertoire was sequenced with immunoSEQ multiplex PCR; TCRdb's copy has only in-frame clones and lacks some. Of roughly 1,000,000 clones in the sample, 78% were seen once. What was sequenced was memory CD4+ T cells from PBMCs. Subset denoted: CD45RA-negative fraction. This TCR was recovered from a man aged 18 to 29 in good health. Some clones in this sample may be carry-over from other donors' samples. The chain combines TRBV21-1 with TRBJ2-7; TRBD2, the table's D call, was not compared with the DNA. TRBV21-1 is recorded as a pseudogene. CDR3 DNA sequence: TGTGCCAGCAGCAACTTCAGACTAGCGGGTCTCTCCTACGAGCAGTACTTC. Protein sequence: CASSNFRLAGLSYEQYF.